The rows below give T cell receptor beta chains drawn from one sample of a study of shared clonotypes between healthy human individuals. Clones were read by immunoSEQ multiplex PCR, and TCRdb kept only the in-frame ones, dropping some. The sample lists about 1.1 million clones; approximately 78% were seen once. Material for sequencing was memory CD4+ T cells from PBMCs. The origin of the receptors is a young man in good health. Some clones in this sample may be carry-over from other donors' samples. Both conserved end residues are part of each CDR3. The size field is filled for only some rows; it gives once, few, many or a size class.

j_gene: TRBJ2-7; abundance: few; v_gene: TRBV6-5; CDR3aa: CASSPRQGVVYEQYF
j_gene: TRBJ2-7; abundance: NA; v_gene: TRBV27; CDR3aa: CASSGRQTGGFHEQYF
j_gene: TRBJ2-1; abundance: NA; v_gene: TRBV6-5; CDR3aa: CASTAGSGIHEQFF
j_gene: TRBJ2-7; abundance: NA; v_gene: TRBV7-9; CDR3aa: CASSFRYAGTDNEQYF
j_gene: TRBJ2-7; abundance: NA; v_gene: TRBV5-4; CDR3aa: CASSSRDRGPYEQYF
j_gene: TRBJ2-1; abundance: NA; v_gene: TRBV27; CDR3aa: CASSLRDRGVRNEQFF
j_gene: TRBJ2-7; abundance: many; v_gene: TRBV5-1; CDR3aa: CASTLRTDRFASYEQYF
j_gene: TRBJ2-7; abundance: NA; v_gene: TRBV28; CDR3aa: CASSQPAGNHEQYF
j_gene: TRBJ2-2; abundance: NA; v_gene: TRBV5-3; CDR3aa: CATRAPGQGEWWTGELFF
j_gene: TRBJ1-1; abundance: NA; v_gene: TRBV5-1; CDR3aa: CASSSGTGSTETFF
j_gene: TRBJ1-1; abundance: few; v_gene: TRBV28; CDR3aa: CASSSYGGGQGKLTEAFF
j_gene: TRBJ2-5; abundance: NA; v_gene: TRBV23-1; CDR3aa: CASISLVRTETQYF
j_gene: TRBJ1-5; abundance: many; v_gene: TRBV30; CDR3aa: CAWSVYGQPQHF
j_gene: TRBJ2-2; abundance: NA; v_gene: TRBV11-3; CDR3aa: CASSLGLAGSAGELFF
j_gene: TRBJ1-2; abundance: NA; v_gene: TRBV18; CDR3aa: CASSPDNYGYTF
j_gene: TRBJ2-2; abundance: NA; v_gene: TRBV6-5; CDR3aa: CASSYEGGTGELFF
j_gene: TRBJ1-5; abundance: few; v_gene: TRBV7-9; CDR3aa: CASSLAQESAPQHF
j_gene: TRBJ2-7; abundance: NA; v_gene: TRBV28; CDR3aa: CASSSQGAPAYEQYF
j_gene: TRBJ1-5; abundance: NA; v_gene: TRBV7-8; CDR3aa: CASSFGGRDQPQHF
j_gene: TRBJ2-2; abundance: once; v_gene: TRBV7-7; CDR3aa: CASSLVAGSGELFF
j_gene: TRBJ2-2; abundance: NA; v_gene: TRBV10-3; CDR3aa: CAIRALDTGELFF
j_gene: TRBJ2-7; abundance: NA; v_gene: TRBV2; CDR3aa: CASMRSYEQYF
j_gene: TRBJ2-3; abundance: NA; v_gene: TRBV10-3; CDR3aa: CAISDEAPSRWYF
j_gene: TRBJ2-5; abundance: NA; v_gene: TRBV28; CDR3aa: CASSLSLGTQYF
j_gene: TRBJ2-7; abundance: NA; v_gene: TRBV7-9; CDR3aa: CASDQYERQYF
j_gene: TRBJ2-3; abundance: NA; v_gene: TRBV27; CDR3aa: CASSLTRKVTQYF
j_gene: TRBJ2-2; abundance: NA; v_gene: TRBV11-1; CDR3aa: CASSLEFGQGGSTGELFF
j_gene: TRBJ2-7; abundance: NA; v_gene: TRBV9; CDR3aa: CASSQNPMFYEQYF
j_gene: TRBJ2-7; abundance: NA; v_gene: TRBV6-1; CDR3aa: CASSPFVMGEQYF
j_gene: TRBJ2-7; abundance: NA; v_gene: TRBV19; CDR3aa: CASSPGLVSSYEQYF
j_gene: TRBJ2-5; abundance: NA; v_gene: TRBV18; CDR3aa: CASSPQGQGKETQYF
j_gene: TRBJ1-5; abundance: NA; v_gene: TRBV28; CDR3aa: CAKQVGDQPQHF
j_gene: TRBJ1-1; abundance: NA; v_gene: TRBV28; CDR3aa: CASSSLLEGTEAFF
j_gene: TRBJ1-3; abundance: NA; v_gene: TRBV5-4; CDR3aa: CASSFGQASGNTIYF
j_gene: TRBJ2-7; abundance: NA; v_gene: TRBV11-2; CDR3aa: CASSQLPGSYEQYF
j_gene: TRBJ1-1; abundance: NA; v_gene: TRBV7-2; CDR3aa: CASSSRQGWVTEAFF
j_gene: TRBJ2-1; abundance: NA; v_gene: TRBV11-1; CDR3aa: CASTPLLAGSEQFF
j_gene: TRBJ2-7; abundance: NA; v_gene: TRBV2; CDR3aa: CASRSTGRESYEQYF
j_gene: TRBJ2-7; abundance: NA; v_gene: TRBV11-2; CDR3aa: CASSLMRQGAYEQYF
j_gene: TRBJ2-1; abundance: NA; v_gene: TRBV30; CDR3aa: CAWSVYEQFF
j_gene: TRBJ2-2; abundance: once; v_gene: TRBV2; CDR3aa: CASSGTSGTGELFF
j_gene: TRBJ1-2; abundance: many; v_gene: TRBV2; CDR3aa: CASSAGPRNGYTF
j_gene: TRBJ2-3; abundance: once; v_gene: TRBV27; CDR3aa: CASSRDRATDTQYF
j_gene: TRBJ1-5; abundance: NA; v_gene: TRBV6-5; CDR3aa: CASSYSWRSSNQPQHF
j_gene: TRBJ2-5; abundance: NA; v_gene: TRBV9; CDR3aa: CASSAEGGSPETQYF
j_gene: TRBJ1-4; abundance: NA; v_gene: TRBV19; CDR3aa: CASSMVARGNEKLFF
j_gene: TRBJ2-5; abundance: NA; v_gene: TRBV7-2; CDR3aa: CASSPYRVQETQYF
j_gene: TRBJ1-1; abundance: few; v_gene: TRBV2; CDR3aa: CASSPNTEAFF
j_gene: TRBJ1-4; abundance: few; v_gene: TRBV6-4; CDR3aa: CASSVSGSLGEKLFF
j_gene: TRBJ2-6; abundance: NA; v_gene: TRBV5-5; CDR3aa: CASSFGQISGANVLTF
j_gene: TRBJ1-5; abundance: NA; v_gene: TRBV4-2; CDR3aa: CASSHDEGDQPQHF
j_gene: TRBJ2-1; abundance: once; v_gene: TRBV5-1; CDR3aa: CASSEGLSYNEQFF
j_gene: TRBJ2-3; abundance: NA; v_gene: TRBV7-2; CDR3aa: CASSLGSRSTDTQYF
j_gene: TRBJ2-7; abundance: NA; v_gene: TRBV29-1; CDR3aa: CSAGTLYEQYF
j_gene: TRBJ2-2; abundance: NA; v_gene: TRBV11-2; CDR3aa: CASSLVRGTGELFF